This is a list of T cell receptor beta chains from one sample in a study of long-term antiretroviral therapy in people with HIV. Only in-frame clones appear in the TCRdb table, and some are missing; sequencing was by immunoSEQ multiplex PCR. The sample shows 11,000 to 15,000 clones, approximately 91% of them seen only once. The sample in question was unsorted PBMCs, obtained 6.2 years after starting antiretroviral therapy. Receptor source: a man aged 35 to 55 with HIV. Both conserved end residues are part of each CDR3. D genes are given only for firm matches. Size tells how often a clone was seen (once, few, many) or the class of an expanded clone, and some rows leave it out.

>NA|few|TRBV6-9|TRBJ1-5
CASSYSGGNEPQHF
TGTGCCAGCAGTTACTCTGGGGGGAATGAGCCCCAGCATTTT
>TRBD1|NA|TRBV27|TRBJ1-1
CATLDRGLDLTEAFF
TGTGCCACCCTGGACAGGGGGCTTGATTTGACTGAAGCTTTCTTT
>TRBD1|few|TRBV4-3|TRBJ1-1
CASSQERGQVAAEAFF
TGCGCCAGCAGCCAAGAGCGGGGACAGGTGGCCGCTGAAGCTTTCTTT
>NA|NA|TRBV9|TRBJ2-7
CASSPGGSYEQYF
TGTGCCAGCAGCCCGGGGGGCAGCTACGAGCAGTACTTC
>NA|NA|TRBV11-2|TRBJ2-3
CASSLDSTGTDTQYF
TGTGCCAGCAGCTTAGACTCGACAGGCACAGATACGCAGTATTTT
>NA|NA|TRBV13|TRBJ1-1
CASSRENTEAFF
TGTGCCAGCAGTCGGGAGAACACTGAAGCTTTCTTT
>NA|once|TRBV5-1|TRBJ1-3
CASSYSPGDTIYF
TGCGCCAGCAGCTACAGCCCGGGGGACACCATATATTTT
>NA|NA|TRBV5-1|TRBJ1-2
CASRRGNFSPLYGYTF
TGCGCCAGCAGAAGGGGCAACTTTTCCCCGCTTTATGGCTACACCTTC
>TRBD2|NA|TRBV18|TRBJ2-1
CASSPLHSGTYYNEQFF
TGTGCCAGCTCACCACTGCATAGCGGGACCTACTACAATGAGCAGTTCTTC
>NA|NA|TRBV7-9|TRBJ1-4
CASSFGVTNEKLFF
TGTGCCAGCAGCTTTGGGGTTACTAATGAAAAACTGTTTTTT
>NA|once|TRBV7-9|TRBJ2-3
CASSLREGPGDTQYF
TGTGCCAGCAGCTTAAGGGAAGGCCCAGGAGATACGCAGTATTTT
>TRBD1|NA|TRBV7-2|TRBJ1-1
CASSFDRVRRLTFF
TGTGCCAGCAGCTTTGACAGGGTACGAAGATTAACTTTCTTT
>NA|NA|TRBV7-3|TRBJ2-5
CASSLSLQETQYF
TGTGCCAGCAGCCTAAGCCTTCAAGAGACCCAGTACTTC